The TCR beta chain described here comes from a study of blood T cells in healthy people across ages. Study outcomes and limitations: Possibly, changes in expanded clonotypes were confounded because donor CMV status was unknown. Roughly linearly, TCR beta diversity per million T cells fell as age increased.

Every sample had a minimum of 6.5 million PBMCs isolated. This clonotype was counted only a few times. Its antigen is not known. Alongside a J-beta primer mix, a sample-barcoded 5' primer served in a second PCR lasting about 7 to 12 cycles. A template-switch adaptor containing 12 random nucleotides labeled each cDNA molecule. TCRdb re-called the 5' RACE reads with MiXCR, one entry per CDR3 protein. This repertoire shows 1.5 million or so distinct CDR3 sequences, 42% found once; its top ten account for 7% to 9.5%. Trimming removed 4 bases at V and 7 bases at J, with 17 bases between. The CDR3 has 14 amino acids. Germline lookup yields CDR1 SGDLS and CDR2 YYNGEE.

This clonotype was sampled from a woman under 30 in good health. The chain combines TRBV9 with TRBJ2-5, with TRBD1 as a possible D gene (6 bases). Sequences were obtained from blood. The CDR3 region has the DNA TGTGCCAGCAGCACCGGACAGCCAAGAGGGACCCAGTACTTC. It codes for CASSTGQPRGTQYF.